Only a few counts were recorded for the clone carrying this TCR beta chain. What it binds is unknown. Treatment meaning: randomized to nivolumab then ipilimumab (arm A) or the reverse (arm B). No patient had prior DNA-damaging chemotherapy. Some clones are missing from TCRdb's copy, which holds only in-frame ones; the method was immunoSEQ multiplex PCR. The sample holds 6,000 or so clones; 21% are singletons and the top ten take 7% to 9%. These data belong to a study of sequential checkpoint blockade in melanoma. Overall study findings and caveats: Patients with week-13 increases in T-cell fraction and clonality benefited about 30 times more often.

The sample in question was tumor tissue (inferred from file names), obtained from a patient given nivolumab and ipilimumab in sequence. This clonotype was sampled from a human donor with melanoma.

The chain's CDR3 is CASNNGPETQYF. The CDR3 nucleotides are TGTGCCAGCAACAACGGCCCAGAGACCCAGTACTTC. This chain links TRBV28 with TRBJ2-5, with D uncertain. The CDR3 extends over 12 amino acids. The ends were cut back, 7 bases at V and 4 bases at J, with 10 bases in the middle. CDR1 is MDHEN, CDR2 SYDVKM, per germline.